Following are 31 T cell receptor beta chains from one sample sequenced in a study of shared clonotypes between healthy human individuals. Profiled with immunoSEQ multiplex PCR; TCRdb holds only in-frame clones, not every one. The data show 100,000 or so clones, with approximately 65% seen just once and more than 20% held by the top ten. The specimen sequenced was memory CD8+ T cells sorted from blood. Subset meaning: CD45RO+ cells pooled with CCR7-negative TemRA cells. The receptors here all came from a woman aged 25 to 39 in good health.

This clone was observed a handful of times. The rearrangement uses TRBV28 and TRBJ1-4, with 9 bases that match TRBD1. V shed 4 bases, J shed 4 bases, and the junction held 4 bases outside the gene matches. This CDR3 region has 15 residues. Germline values: CDR1 MDHEN, CDR2 SYDVKM. CDR3 bases: TGTGCCAGCAGTTATCCGGGACAGGGTAATGAAAAACTGTTTTTT. It specifies CASSYPGQGNEKLFF. Filled out from reference TRBV28 and TRBJ1-4, the complete variable domain reads DVKVTQSSRYLVKRTGEKVFLECVQDMDHENMFWYRQDPGLGLRLIYFSYDVKMKEKGDIPEGYSVSREKKERFSLILESASTNQTSMYLCASSYPGQGNEKLFFGSGTQLSVL.

The chain has TRBV27 and TRBJ1-1; TRBD1 is a possible D gene (6 bases). V shed 1 base and J shed 6 bases, with 12 bases lying between them. CDR1 is MNHEY and CDR2 is SMNVEV in the germline V gene (reference sequence). This CDR3 spans 14 amino acids. The CDR3 bases are TGTGCCAGCAGTTTATGGGGGGGCACGTCTGAAGCTTTCTTT. This codes for CASSLWGGTSEAFF.

The chain couples TRBV6-6 to TRBJ2-7; 11 bases fit TRBD1. CDR1 MNHNY and CDR2 SVGAGI come from the germline V gene (reference sequence). With 2 bases clipped from V and 12 bases from J, the junction kept 6 bases outside the gene matches. This CDR3 region has 13 residues. In DNA, the CDR3 is TGTGCCAGCAGTTACGCGGACAGGGGGCTGTCGTACTTC. Protein: CASSYADRGLSYF.

This sequence joins TRBV25-1 and TRBJ2-2, with no clear D. Germline V gives CDR1 MGHDK, CDR2 SYGVNS. This CDR3 has 12 residues. Trimming pared 4 bases from V and 7 bases from J, leaving 7 bases between. CDR3 sequence (DNA): TGTGCCAGCAGTGGCTCAAGCGGGGAGCTGTTTTTT. Amino acids: CASSGSSGELFF.

The V gene is TRBV6-4, the J gene TRBJ2-2; maybe TRBD1 (5 bases). The CDR3 totals 16 residues. From germline, CDR1 is MRHNA and CDR2 SNTAGT. V was shortened by 3 bases and J by 5 bases, with 16 bases between the two germline ends. The CDR3 coding sequence is TGTGCCAGCAGTGAACCAGACGGCAGGGCGACCGGGGAGCTGTTTTTT. This encodes CASSEPDGRATGELFF.

There are many counts of this clone. The CDR3 region is CASSFLPPGQNYGYTF. In nucleotides, the CDR3 is TGTGCCAGCAGTTTCCTTCCTCCGGGACAGAACTATGGCTACACCTTC. This chain links TRBV27 with TRBJ1-2; 7 nucleotides match TRBD1. J gave up 2 bases and V 3 bases, and 9 bases lay outside the gene matches. CDR3 length: 16 residues. Germline-derived CDR1 and CDR2 are MNHEY and SMNVEV (reference sequence).

CDR3 region: CASNPPKGRGSGNTIYF. In nucleotides, the CDR3 is TGTGCCAGCAATCCCCCGAAGGGGAGGGGCTCTGGAAACACCATATATTTT. The rearrangement uses TRBV7-2 and TRBJ1-3, with a possible D match to TRBD1 (5 bases). The germline CDR1 and CDR2 sequences are SGHTA and FQGNSA. Trimming pared 7 bases from V and 0 bases from J, leaving 19 bases between. This CDR3 comprises 17 residues.

The chain couples TRBV25-1 to TRBJ1-2; TRBD1 aligns across 9 bases. This CDR3 region has 15 residues. The V gene end was trimmed by 3 bases and the J gene end by 4 bases; junction bases not matched to a gene: 6. Germline assignment: CDR1 MGHDK and CDR2 SYGVNS. In DNA form, the CDR3 reads TGTGCCAGCAGTGACGACAGGGGGTACACCTATGGCTACACCTTC. Its translation is CASSDDRGYTYGYTF.

The chain recombines TRBV29-1 with TRBJ2-1; D unclear. Germline lookup yields CDR1 SQVTM and CDR2 ANQGSEA. CDR3 size: 12 residues. V shed 5 bases and J shed 4 bases, with 9 bases lying between them. The CDR3 DNA reads as TGCAGCGTTTCAAGGGCGTACAATGAGCAGTTCTTC. Its protein product is CSVSRAYNEQFF.

The V gene is TRBV19, the J gene TRBJ2-2, with 9 bases that match TRBD1. Germline assignment: CDR1 LNHDA and CDR2 SQIVND (reference sequence). CDR3 length: 13 amino acids. The trim removed 7 bases at V and 6 bases at J, leaving 3 bases unmatched. This chain's CDR3 is CASTHRGPGELFF. CDR3 bases: TGTGCCAGTACCCACAGGGGGCCCGGGGAGCTGTTTTTT.

This clone has a single count. The chain uses TRBV29-1 and TRBJ2-1, with 10 bases lining up with TRBD2. Per the germline V gene, CDR1 is SQVTM and CDR2 is ANQGSEA. CDR3 length: 15 amino acids. Trimming at V came to 0 bases and at J to 8 bases, leaving 7 bases not matched to a gene. The CDR3 loop reads CSVEDGRLAGYEQFF. The DNA for the CDR3 is TGCAGCGTTGAAGATGGGAGACTAGCGGGTTATGAGCAGTTCTTC.

Remarks on this clone: Germline is not matched at one junction end, which may reflect a read error. This rearrangement joins TRBV5-3 to TRBJ1-5, with 8 nucleotides matching TRBD1. Being an ORF, TRBV5-3 has a function that is uncertain. The CDR3 consists of 15 residues. The CDR3 sequence is CASSSTGEGDQPQHF. The DNA for the CDR3 is TGTGCCAGCAGCTCGACAGGGGAAGGGGATCAGCCCCAGCATTTT.

This clone was seen many times. The rearrangement uses TRBV9 and TRBJ2-1; 11 nucleotides align to TRBD2. The CDR3 consists of 15 residues. Germline V gene lookup returns CDR1 SGDLS and CDR2 YYNGEE. The trim removed 3 bases at V and 8 bases at J, leaving 7 bases unmatched. This chain's CDR3 is CASSATSGRGDEQFF. The CDR3 coding sequence is TGTGCCAGCAGCGCCACTAGCGGGAGAGGGGATGAGCAGTTCTTC.

V and J are TRBV28 and TRBJ1-5, with TRBD1 as a possible D gene (5 bases). Germline values: CDR1 MDHEN, CDR2 SYDVKM. V lost 6 bases and J lost 9, with 15 bases in between. The CDR3 length is 13 residues. The CDR3 DNA follows: TGTGCCAGCAGAACGGGGACCGTGTGGCCCCAGCATTTT. Protein sequence: CASRTGTVWPQHF.

The chain is built from TRBV6-4 and TRBJ2-1; no clear D. There are 13 residues in the CDR3. Deletions cut 5 bases from V and 4 bases from J, with 9 bases between. CDR1 and CDR2 (germline): MRHNA, SNTAGT. This CDR3 reads CASSPTEYNEQFF. The CDR3 DNA follows: TGTGCCAGCAGTCCCACCGAGTACAATGAGCAGTTCTTC.

The chain has TRBV7-9 and TRBJ2-3; tentative D call: TRBD2 (6 bases). V lost 4 bases and J lost 0, with 11 bases in between. From germline, CDR1 is SEHNR and CDR2 FQNEAQ (reference sequence). The CDR3 loop spans 15 amino acids. CDR3 sequence (DNA): TGTGCCAGCAGCTCGCGGGGATCTAGCACAGATACGCAGTATTTT. This sequence encodes CASSSRGSSTDTQYF.

This clone showed up many times. This chain uses TRBV28 with TRBJ2-7; 9 nucleotides align to TRBD2. The V segment lost 4 bases and the J segment 1 base; nucleotides outside the gene matches: 5. The CDR3 is 15 residues long. In germline, CDR1 is MDHEN, CDR2 SYDVKM. CDR3: CASSWRTSVSYEQYF. The CDR3 DNA follows: TGTGCCAGCAGTTGGAGGACTAGCGTTTCCTACGAGCAGTACTTC.

CDR3 amino acids: CASSVGTDSYEQYF. The CDR3 nucleotides are TGTGCCAGCAGTGTTGGGACTGACTCCTACGAGCAGTACTTC. The rearrangement uses TRBV6-5 and TRBJ2-7, with D perhaps TRBD2 (6 bases). Germline V gives CDR1 MNHEY, CDR2 SVGAGI. Trimming shortened V by 5 bases and J by 0 bases, and 11 bases separated the two germline ends. The CDR3 runs 14 residues.

The chain recombines TRBV6-1 with TRBJ2-5; 7 nucleotides agree with TRBD2. CDR3 size: 15 residues. Germline V CDR1 and CDR2: MNHNS, SASEGT. Trimming at V came to 5 bases and at J to 5 bases, leaving 11 bases not matched to a gene. CDR3 in DNA: TGTGCCAGCAGTCGGTGGCGGGAGACCCGGGAGACCCAGTACTTC. It encodes CASSRWRETRETQYF.

There are many counts of this clone. V usage is TRBV5-8 and J usage is TRBJ2-6; TRBD2 matches at 8 bases. The CDR3 runs to 18 residues. The trim removed 3 bases at V and 2 bases at J, leaving 10 bases unmatched. Per the germline V gene, CDR1 is SGHTS and CDR2 is YDEGEE. CDR3 in DNA: TGTGCCAGCAGCTCGTTGGGGACTAGGGAAACTGGGGCCAACGTCCTGACTTTC. This sequence encodes CASSSLGTRETGANVLTF.

V usage is TRBV7-6 and J usage is TRBJ1-2; 9 bases map to TRBD1. Germline V gene lookup returns CDR1 SGHVS and CDR2 FNYEAQ. Trimming at V came to 0 bases and at J to 6 bases, leaving 5 bases not matched to a gene. This CDR3 spans 15 amino acids. CDR3 in amino acids: CASSLAGQGMDGYTF. DNA for the CDR3: TGTGCCAGCAGCTTAGCTGGACAGGGGATGGATGGCTACACCTTC.

The J gene is TRBJ2-3, the V gene TRBV2; 7 bases line up with TRBD2. V lost 4 bases, J lost 3 bases, and 7 bases stayed unmatched. CDR3 length: 15 residues. The germline V gene has CDR1 SNHLY and CDR2 FYNNEI. CDR3 region: CASSGIAGWTDTQYF. CDR3 coding DNA: TGTGCCAGCAGTGGCATAGCGGGTTGGACAGATACGCAGTATTTT.

This rearrangement joins TRBV27 to TRBJ2-7; the D gene is possibly TRBD2 (6 bases). The germline V gene encodes CDR1 MNHEY and CDR2 SMNVEV (reference sequence). The CDR3 has 14 residues. Trimming removed 4 bases at V and 4 bases at J, with 14 bases between. CDR3 bases: TGTGCCAGCAGTTCTCCAGGACTATTATACGAGCAGTACTTC. The encoded protein is CASSSPGLLYEQYF.

This clone appeared a single time. The V gene is TRBV7-8, the J gene TRBJ1-2, with no clear D. Trimming took off 4 bases at V and 3 bases at J, with 15 bases between the two ends. CDR3 length: 15 amino acids. In germline, CDR1 is SGHVS, CDR2 FQNEAQ. The DNA of the CDR3 is TGTGCCAGCAGCTGGCGGACCAAACCTTACTATGGCTACACCTTC. Protein sequence: CASSWRTKPYYGYTF.

This clone showed up just a few times. This rearrangement joins TRBV28 to TRBJ2-2; 7 bases align to TRBD1. Germline V gene data show CDR1 as MDHEN and CDR2 as SYDVKM. The CDR3 has 12 amino acids. J lost 4 bases, V lost 7 bases, and 0 bases had no gene match. The CDR3 reads CASTGGTGELFF. CDR3 coding DNA: TGTGCCAGCACAGGGGGCACCGGGGAGCTGTTTTTT.

The J gene is TRBJ1-2, the V gene TRBV4-2, with D maybe TRBD1 (6 bases). This CDR3 spans 15 amino acids. V lost 4 bases to trimming and J lost 5 bases, with 17 bases between them. Germline CDR1 reads LGHNA; CDR2 reads YNFKEQ. CDR3 in amino acids: CASSPPLQGSYGYTF. The CDR3 nucleotides are TGTGCCAGCAGCCCGCCCCTACAGGGCTCATATGGCTACACCTTC.

The CDR3 is CASSLLGGPPYNEQFF. The CDR3 nucleotides are TGTGCCAGCAGTTTATTAGGAGGGCCCCCCTACAATGAGCAGTTCTTC. The chain uses TRBV28 and TRBJ2-1; TRBD2 might be the D (6 bases). V lost 1 base to trimming and J lost 2 bases, with 12 bases between them. CDR1 is MDHEN, CDR2 SYDVKM, per germline. The CDR3 totals 16 residues.

This clone was seen more than once but under ten times. This chain joins TRBV5-1 and TRBJ2-3; D remains ambiguous. The CDR3 totals 13 residues. The germline gives CDR1 SGHRS, CDR2 YFSETQ. V was clipped by 3 bases and J by 2 bases, with 7 bases between them. CDR3 protein: CASSSTFTDTQYF. DNA of the CDR3: TGCGCCAGCAGCTCTACTTTCACAGATACGCAGTATTTT.

This clone showed up just a few times. This rearrangement joins TRBV11-2 to TRBJ1-4; no clear D gene. Trimming took 5 bases from V and 12 from J, leaving 19 bases between them. From germline, CDR1 is SGHAT and CDR2 FQNNGV. This CDR3 comprises 14 residues. CDR3 DNA sequence: TGTGCCAGCAGCCCCCCACGCGGGGTCCGGGAACTGTTTTTT. Its protein product is CASSPPRGVRELFF.

In this sample, this clone turned up many times. The gene calls are TRBV4-1 and TRBJ2-1, with 14 bases identical to TRBD2. Trimming removed 1 base from V and 10 bases from J; junction bases left unmatched: 0. This CDR3 has 14 amino acids. In germline, CDR1 is MGHRA, CDR2 YSYEKL. The CDR3 is CASSQGLAGGEQFF. The CDR3 bases are TGCGCCAGCAGCCAAGGACTAGCGGGAGGGGAGCAGTTCTTC.

The V call is TRBV7-8, the J call TRBJ2-7, with TRBD2 matching over 7 bases. V dropped 1 base and J dropped 7; count of bases not matched to a gene: 7. The CDR3 spans 14 residues. Germline CDR1 SGHVS, CDR2 FQNEAQ. CDR3 sequence (DNA): TGTGCCAGCAGCTTAGGAGCGCGGGAGAGTGAGCAGTACTTC. Protein: CASSLGARESEQYF.